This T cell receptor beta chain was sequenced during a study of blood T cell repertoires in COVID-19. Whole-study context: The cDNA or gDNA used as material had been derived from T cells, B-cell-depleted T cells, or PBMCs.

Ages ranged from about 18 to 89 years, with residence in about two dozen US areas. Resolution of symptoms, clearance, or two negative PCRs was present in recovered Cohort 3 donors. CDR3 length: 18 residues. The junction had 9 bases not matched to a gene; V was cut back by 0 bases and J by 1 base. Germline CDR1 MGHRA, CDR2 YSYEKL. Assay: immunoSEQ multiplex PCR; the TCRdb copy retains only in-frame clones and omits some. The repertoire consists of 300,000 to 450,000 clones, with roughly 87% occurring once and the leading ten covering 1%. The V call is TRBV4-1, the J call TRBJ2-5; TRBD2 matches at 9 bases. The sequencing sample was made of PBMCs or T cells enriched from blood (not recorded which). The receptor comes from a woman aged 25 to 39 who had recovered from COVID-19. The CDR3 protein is CASSQEFTSGLTQETQYF. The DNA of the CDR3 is TGCGCCAGCAGCCAAGAATTTACTAGCGGGCTAACCCAAGAGACCCAGTACTTC.